This T cell receptor (beta chain) comes out of a study of long-term antiretroviral therapy in people with HIV. Notes on the study in general: Clones that had undergone expansion before ART dominated the repertoire at all time points. All blood samples came from the years 2004 to 2017, possibly under older ART regimens.

In the case of this clone: What it binds is unknown.

At the survey level, the v3.0 immunoSEQ assay was run. Sequencing used immunoSEQ multiplex PCR; TCRdb keeps in-frame clones, though not all of them. The sample comprises tens of thousands of clones, over 80% of which are singletons, and 7% to 9% rests with the top ten. Specimens carried about 0.9-10 million cryopreserved PBMC before DNA extraction. This CDR3 comprises 15 residues. V was trimmed by 4 bases and J by 1 base, leaving 15 bases between them. Germline-derived CDR1 and CDR2 are SGHRS and YFSETQ. Sequencing was performed on unsorted PBMCs, taken 1.2 years after starting antiretroviral therapy. The TCR originated in a woman between 35 and 50 years old with HIV. This chain joins TRBV5-1 and TRBJ2-7; D not resolved. The chain's CDR3 is CASSRLREVSYEQYF. The CDR3 nucleotides read TGCGCCAGCAGCCGGTTGAGAGAGGTTTCCTACGAGCAGTACTTC.